The 17 T cell receptor beta chains presented below share a single source sample, sequenced in a study of PD-1 blockade in classical Hodgkin lymphoma. Relapse after autologous stem cell transplantation occurred in every patient, and brentuximab vedotin exposure varied. The protocol was immunoSEQ multiplex PCR, while the TCRdb copy is restricted to in-frame clones and leaves out a portion. This table holds about 5,900 clones, 86% found once. The material sequenced was peripheral blood mononuclear cells (PBMCs), taken before the second cycle of nivolumab. The origin of the receptors is a human donor with classical Hodgkin lymphoma.

The chain links TRBV2 to TRBJ1-3; D might be TRBD1 (6 bases). The V end lost 5 bases, the J end lost 4 bases, and 15 bases lay between the germline ends. This CDR3 is 15 amino acids long. CDR1 is SNHLY and CDR2 is FYNNEI in the germline V gene. The CDR3 DNA reads as TGTGCCAGCAGTTTACAGGGAGGTATAGGAAACACCATATATTTT. Translating gives CASSLQGGIGNTIYF.

V gene TRBV29-1 combines with J gene TRBJ1-2; D unclear. The CDR3 is 11 residues long. V lost 7 bases to trimming and J lost 4 bases, with 10 bases between them. From germline, CDR1 is SQVTM and CDR2 ANQGSEA. The CDR3 bases are TGCAGCGACGGAACAGTCTATGGCTACACCTTC. Its protein product is CSDGTVYGYTF.

The rearrangement links TRBV6-5 to TRBJ1-1; perhaps TRBD1 as D (6 bases). Trimming shortened V by 4 bases and J by 6 bases, and 15 bases separated the two germline ends. Germline V CDR1 and CDR2: MNHEY, SVGAGI. The CDR3 runs 14 residues. The CDR3 region has the DNA TGTGCCAGCAGTTCTCACTACAGGGAATCTGAAGCTTTCTTT. Translating gives CASSSHYRESEAFF.

For the CDR3, the DNA is TGTGCCAGCAGTCCCACAGGGTGGTCAAATCAGCCCCAGCATTTT. Translating gives CASSPTGWSNQPQHF. The V call is TRBV27, the J call TRBJ1-5; possible D gene TRBD1, 6 bases. The CDR3 has 15 amino acids. Germline CDR1 reads MNHEY; CDR2 reads SMNVEV (reference sequence). The V end lost 5 bases, the J end lost 4 bases, and 15 bases lay between the germline ends.

The chain carries TRBV30 and TRBJ1-4; tentative D call: TRBD1 (5 bases). The V gene's germline CDR1 is GTSNPN and CDR2 SVGIG (reference sequence). V lost 0 bases, J lost 10 bases, and 12 bases lay in between. The CDR3 consists of 13 residues. The CDR3 protein is CAWSVRDSRKLFF. The CDR3 nucleotides are TGTGCCTGGAGTGTACGAGACAGCCGAAAACTGTTTTTT.

By sample fraction, this clone is medium-sized. The gene calls are TRBV2 and TRBJ1-2, with 12 bases lining up with TRBD1. The CDR3 runs to 15 residues. Per the germline V gene, CDR1 is SNHLY and CDR2 is FYNNEI. V was clipped by 6 bases and J by 7 bases; unmatched bases: 9. The CDR3 protein is CASRSTGTGGVGYTF. The CDR3 DNA sequence: TGTGCCAGCAGGAGTACCGGGACAGGGGGCGTTGGCTACACCTTC.

This sequence joins TRBV4-1 and TRBJ1-3; D is ambiguous. The CDR3 covers 16 residues. Between the trimmed V and J ends, which lost 7 bases and 1 base, there was a span of 17 bases. Germline CDR1 MGHRA, CDR2 YSYEKL. The CDR3 protein is CASTSALYASGNTIYF. DNA for the CDR3: TGCGCCAGCACTTCCGCTCTCTATGCTTCTGGAAACACCATATATTTT.

The chain links TRBV5-1 to TRBJ2-2; 9 nucleotides line up with TRBD1. The trim removed 4 bases at V and 0 bases at J, leaving 1 base unmatched. Germline loops: CDR1 SGHRS, CDR2 YFSETQ. The CDR3 runs to 15 residues. As DNA, the CDR3 is TGCGCCAGCAGCAGGACAGGGGCGAACACCGGGGAGCTGTTTTTT. Amino acids: CASSRTGANTGELFF.

The chain uses TRBV5-1 and TRBJ1-1, with 7 nucleotides matching TRBD1. The CDR3 runs to 16 residues. Germline values: CDR1 SGHRS, CDR2 YFSETQ. The ends lost 3 bases at V and 0 bases at J; junction bases unmatched: 8. CDR3 nucleotide sequence: TGCGCCAGCAGCTATTCGACAGGGACCATGAACACTGAAGCTTTCTTT. Translated, it gives CASSYSTGTMNTEAFF.

This chain uses TRBV2 with TRBJ1-2, with D uncertain. From germline, CDR1 is SNHLY and CDR2 FYNNEI. This CDR3 is built from 14 residues. The V gene lost 4 bases and the J gene lost 2 bases, with 11 bases spanning the gap. The CDR3 DNA reads as TGTGCCAGCAGTGCTTCGATTCTGAACTATGGCTACACCTTC. Residues: CASSASILNYGYTF. The full variable domain, its missing parts supplied by reference TRBV2 and TRBJ1-2, is EPEVTQTPSHQVTQMGQEVILRCVPISNHLYFYWYRQILGQKVEFLVSFYNNEISEKSEIFDDQFSVERPDGSNFTLKIRSTKLEDSAMYFCASSASILNYGYTFGSGTRLTVV.

Worth noting for this clone: Compared with germline, one end of the junction differs, possibly owing to a read error. This rearrangement joins TRBV7-2 to TRBJ2-2, with 7 positions matching TRBD2. The CDR3 spans 13 residues. Germline assignment: CDR1 SGHTA and CDR2 FQGNSA. The CDR3: CASSLVGGDRAIF. CDR3 coding DNA: TGTGCCAGCAGCTTAGTTGGGGGGGACCGCGCGATTTTT.

The V gene is TRBV27, the J gene TRBJ1-6; tentatively, D is TRBD1 (6 bases). Germline lookup yields CDR1 MNHEY and CDR2 SMNVEV (reference sequence). The CDR3 has 20 residues. V lost 6 bases and J 7 bases, leaving 31 bases between the germline ends. CDR3 coding DNA: TGTGCCAGCAGCTCCAGGCAGGGGCTTCTCGCCACGTCCTTAAATTCACCCCTCCACTTT. It encodes CASSSRQGLLATSLNSPLHF.

The rearrangement uses TRBV5-1 and TRBJ2-2; tentatively, D is TRBD2 (6 bases). This CDR3 spans 17 amino acids. The ends were cut back, 3 bases at V and 2 bases at J, with 17 bases in the middle. Looked up from germline, CDR1 is SGHRS and CDR2 is YFSETQ. CDR3 residues: CASSWGPGGPNTGELFF. The CDR3 coding sequence is TGCGCCAGCAGCTGGGGCCCCGGGGGTCCTAACACCGGGGAGCTGTTTTTT.

The chain links TRBV4-1 to TRBJ2-3, with TRBD2 matching 13 bases. This CDR3 is built from 19 residues. Germline V lookup: CDR1 MGHRA, CDR2 YSYEKL. V was clipped by 4 bases and J by 1 base; unmatched bases: 11. DNA for the CDR3: TGCGCCAGCAGCCCCCAAAGGACTAGCGGGAGAAGGCGCACAGATACGCAGTATTTT. Protein sequence: CASSPQRTSGRRRTDTQYF.

The V and J genes are TRBV5-4 and TRBJ1-1, with TRBD1 as a possible D gene (5 bases). V lost 4 bases and J lost 2, with 12 bases in between. The V gene's germline CDR1 is SGHNT and CDR2 YYREEE (reference sequence). This CDR3 region has 14 residues. The CDR3 sequence: CASSLPTVNTEAFF. DNA for the CDR3: TGTGCCAGCAGCCTCCCGACAGTAAACACTGAAGCTTTCTTT.

This clone has a single count. The rearrangement links TRBV13 to TRBJ2-5; weak D call: TRBD2 (7 bases). V gave up 3 bases and J gave up 5 bases, with 13 bases separating them. Germline loops: CDR1 PRHDT, CDR2 FYEKMQ (reference sequence). The CDR3 length is 14 residues. The CDR3 reads CASSLAGAEETQYF. CDR3 coding DNA: TGTGCCAGCAGCTTGGCGGGGGCGGAGGAGACCCAGTACTTC.

The chain recombines TRBV5-1 with TRBJ1-2; perhaps TRBD1 as D (5 bases). V lost 4 bases to trimming and J lost 6 bases, with 13 bases between them. The CDR3 runs to 13 residues. The germline gives CDR1 SGHRS, CDR2 YFSETQ. The CDR3 loop reads CASSPWGGDGYTF. The CDR3 nucleotides are TGCGCCAGCAGCCCATGGGGAGGGGATGGCTACACCTTC.